The source of this T cell receptor beta chain is a study of Graves' ophthalmopathy and Graves' hyperthyroidism. RNA transcripts served as template for amplifying TCR beta CDR3 sequences. In the first round, RT-PCR was carried out with HTBI primers, and a multiplex PCR formed the second round. TCRdb ran MiXCR on the multiplex PCR reads and lists one entry per CDR3 protein. The sample lists over a million distinct CDR3 sequences; about 40% were seen once. The CDR3 has 16 amino acids. The V end lost 2 bases, the J end lost 1 base, and 13 bases lay between the germline ends. Germline V gives CDR1 SGHDN, CDR2 FVKESK.

Sequenced input: peripheral blood or thyroid tissue (not recorded which). This sequence originates from an adult man with Graves' hyperthyroidism. The chain couples TRBV14 to TRBJ2-3; tentatively, D is TRBD1 or TRBD2 (6 bases each). DNA of the CDR3: TGTGCCAGCAGCCAATCCTGGGGGGCCGGCACAGATACGCAGTATTTT. Encoded protein: CASSQSWGAGTDTQYF. Complete variable domain (other parts from reference TRBV14 and TRBJ2-3): EAGVTQFPSHSVIEKGQTVTLRCDPISGHDNLYWYRRVMGKEIKFLLHFVKESKQDESGMPNNRFLAERTGGTYSTLKVQPAELEDSGVYFCASSQSWGAGTDTQYFGPGTRLTVL.